Following are 22 T cell receptor beta chains from one sample sequenced in a study of PD-1 blockade in classical Hodgkin lymphoma (dated by TCRdb to 2020 to 2021). To prepare the library, the immunoSEQ multiplex PCR assay was applied. What TCRdb holds here is the immuneACCESS table cut down to in-frame rearrangements. Part of the clones is not present; checked against another copy, under half of the missing clones reflect an unresolved V gene, and the others are unexplained. This sample comprises about 27,000 clones, around 84% of them detected only once. Of the sample, around 35% falls within the top ten clones. The meaning of the sample's time point label: cycle 2 day 1 (C2D1) of nivolumab. Every trial patient had relapsed after autologous stem cell transplantation, and cohorts A, B and C differed in prior brentuximab vedotin exposure. The source was peripheral blood mononuclear cells (PBMCs), collected before the second cycle of nivolumab. These TCRs come from a human donor with classical Hodgkin lymphoma.

CDR3 sequence: CASSPRTGSSYNEQFF. The CDR3 DNA reads as TGTGCCAGCTCACCGAGGACGGGGAGCTCCTACAATGAGCAGTTCTTC. The rearrangement uses TRBV18 and TRBJ2-1, with D perhaps TRBD2 (5 bases). The length of the CDR3 is 16 residues. The V gene lost 3 bases and the J gene lost 0 bases, with 12 bases spanning the gap. Germline lookup yields CDR1 KGHSH and CDR2 LQKENI.

This rearrangement joins TRBV5-1 to TRBJ1-4; 10 bases are a match to TRBD1. CDR1 and CDR2 (germline): SGHRS, YFSETQ. The CDR3 extends over 17 amino acids. Trimming took 4 bases from V and 3 from J; bases not matched to a gene: 9. For the CDR3, the DNA is TGCGCCAGCAGCCCCCGACAGGGGGCTATTTCTAATGAAAAACTGTTTTTT. This translates into CASSPRQGAISNEKLFF.

The chain has TRBV5-6 and TRBJ1-4; D not resolved. Deletions cut 5 bases from V and 8 bases from J, with 22 bases between. Germline V gene data show CDR1 as SGHDT and CDR2 as YYEEEE. The CDR3 is 16 amino acids. The CDR3 region has the DNA TGTGCCAGCAGTCGTCTAGGCGCGGGTTTCGGGGAAAAACTGTTTTTT. It codes for CASSRLGAGFGEKLFF.

The chain joins TRBV5-5 to TRBJ2-5, with TRBD1 as a possible D gene (5 bases). V was clipped by 4 bases and J by 7 bases, with 11 bases between them. The CDR3 is 12 amino acids. CDR1 and CDR2 from the germline V gene are SGHKS and YYEKEE (reference sequence). The CDR3: CASSGQSSTQYF. Written as DNA, the CDR3 is TGTGCCAGCAGCGGACAATCGTCGACCCAGTACTTC.

This clone was recorded only once. This chain joins TRBV23-1 and TRBJ2-1; TRBD1 agrees at 9 bases. TRBV23-1 counts as an open reading frame of uncertain function. The V and J ends lost 2 bases and 3 bases, in that order; junction bases with no gene match: 5. The CDR3 spans 16 residues. The CDR3 DNA sequence: TGCGCCAGCAGTCAACGACAGGGGGTAATCTACAATGAGCAGTTCTTC. It is translated as CASSQRQGVIYNEQFF.

This clone was detected a few times. The chain couples TRBV7-2 to TRBJ1-6; TRBD1 aligns across 7 bases. Germline CDR1 reads SGHTA; CDR2 reads FQGNSA. V was clipped by 5 bases and J by 6 bases; unmatched bases: 10. CDR3 length: 16 amino acids. CDR3 bases: TGTGCCAGCAGCCCGGCGACAGGGCGCGGTAATTCACCCCTCCACTTT. Its protein is CASSPATGRGNSPLHF. The whole variable domain, filled in from reference TRBV7-2 and TRBJ1-6, reads GAGVSQSPSNKVTEKGKDVELRCDPISGHTALYWYRQSLGQGLEFLIYFQGNSAPDKSGLPSDRFSAERTGGSVSTLTIQRTQQEDSAVYLCASSPATGRGNSPLHFGNGTRLTVT.

In this sample, this clone is medium-sized. The rearrangement joins TRBV7-9 to TRBJ1-1; D might be TRBD1 (5 bases). This CDR3 is 14 amino acids long. Deletions cut 1 base from V and 12 bases from J, with 18 bases between. Germline lookup yields CDR1 SEHNR and CDR2 FQNEAQ (reference sequence). The CDR3 DNA follows: TGTGCCAGCAGCTTAGGATGGTCCCTGACAGAGACTTTCTTT. It translates to CASSLGWSLTETFF.

This clone ranks as large. The J gene is TRBJ2-3, the V gene TRBV7-9, with D tentatively TRBD1 (5 bases). V gave up 5 bases and J gave up 4 bases, with 16 bases separating them. Germline CDR1 SEHNR, CDR2 FQNEAQ (reference sequence). The CDR3 has 15 amino acids. DNA for the CDR3: TGTGCCAGCAGCCCCAGGGAAACCTCCGCAGATACGCAGTATTTT. Its protein is CASSPRETSADTQYF.

J is TRBJ2-3 and V is TRBV5-1, with 8 bases matching TRBD2. The CDR3 has 16 residues. Trimming removed 6 bases from V and 5 bases from J; junction bases left unmatched: 14. CDR1 is SGHRS, CDR2 YFSETQ, per germline. CDR3 nucleotides: TGCGCCAGCACGACCTCCCCCGGGGGGGCCTTAGATACGCAGTATTTT. Residues: CASTTSPGGALDTQYF.

Comments on this clone: This clone may be a read error of a much larger clone one base away. This sample includes further DNA sequences coding for the same CDR3. The chain carries TRBV5-1 and TRBJ1-2; 7 bases map to TRBD1. V was pared by 0 bases and J by 4 bases, with 6 bases of the junction left unmatched. Per the germline V gene, CDR1 is SGHRS and CDR2 is YFSETQ. This CDR3 comprises 15 residues. CDR3 bases: TGCGCCAGCAGCTTGGATCCGGGACAGACCTATGGCTACACCTTC. Its protein is CASSLDPGQTYGYTF.

This clone was found once. This chain joins TRBV7-2 and TRBJ1-5; D gene uncertain. V lost 1 base, J lost 1 base, and 2 bases lay in between. The CDR3 is 13 amino acids. Germline V gene lookup returns CDR1 SGHTA and CDR2 FQGNSA. CDR3 DNA: TGTGCCAGCAGCTTAGAGAGCAATCAGCCCCAGCATTTT. It is translated as CASSLESNQPQHF.

In nucleotides, the CDR3 is TGCGCCAGCAGCCAAGATGGGGGGGACCGGGACAGAAACACAGATACGCAGTATTTT. Translation: CASSQDGGDRDRNTDTQYF. The chain links TRBV4-3 to TRBJ2-3; possibly TRBD1 or TRBD2 for D (7 bases each). This CDR3 has 19 residues. Germline V gene sequence: CDR1 LGHNA, CDR2 YSLEER. The ends were cut back, 0 bases at V and 2 bases at J, with 21 bases in the middle.

With respect to this clone: One end of the junction is discordant with germline, which a read error may explain. This chain uses TRBV29-1 with TRBJ1-6, with D tentatively TRBD1 (5 bases). Germline V gene data show CDR1 as SQVTM and CDR2 as ANQGSEA. This CDR3 is built from 12 residues. CDR3 bases: TGCGGCGTTGGGGGGAGCGATTCACCCCTCCACTTT. This codes for CGVGGSDSPLHF. The complete variable domain, with remaining parts taken from reference TRBV29-1 and TRBJ1-6, reads SAVISQKPSRDICQRGTSLTIQCQVDSQVTMMFWYRQQPGQSLTLIATANQGSEATYESGFVIDKFPISRPNLTFSTLTVSNMSPEDSSIYLCGVGGSDSPLHFGNGTRLTVT.

This clone was seen more than once but under ten times. This chain links TRBV29-1 with TRBJ2-5, with D unresolved. V dropped 8 bases and J dropped 4 bases, with 11 bases sitting between them. The germline gives CDR1 SQVTM, CDR2 ANQGSEA. The CDR3 sequence is 11 residues long. In DNA form, the CDR3 reads TGCAGCCAGATGGGCGGAGAGACCCAGTACTTC. Protein: CSQMGGETQYF. Together with reference TRBV29-1 and TRBJ2-5, the CDR3 gives the full variable domain: SAVISQKPSRDICQRGTSLTIQCQVDSQVTMMFWYRQQPGQSLTLIATANQGSEATYESGFVIDKFPISRPNLTFSTLTVSNMSPEDSSIYLCSQMGGETQYFGPGTRLLVL.

The chain combines TRBV28 with TRBJ1-5; 9 bases line up with TRBD1. V shed 2 bases, J shed 6 bases, and the junction held 5 bases outside the gene matches. The CDR3 is 15 amino acids. The V gene's germline CDR1 is MDHEN and CDR2 SYDVKM. The CDR3 sequence: CASSLGGTGRQPQHF. As DNA, the CDR3 is TGTGCCAGCAGTTTAGGGGGGACAGGGCGTCAGCCCCAGCATTTT.

This clone was detected only once. V is TRBV27 and J is TRBJ2-6, with a tentative D call TRBD1 (5 bases). Germline CDR1 is MNHEY and CDR2 is SMNVEV (reference sequence). V was shortened by 1 base and J by 4 bases, with 17 bases between the two germline ends. The CDR3 has 18 amino acids. Here the CDR3 DNA reads TGTGCCAGCAGTTTATTTAGTGGCAGGGCGACCGGGGCCAACGTCCTGACTTTC. Translated: CASSLFSGRATGANVLTF.

The chain couples TRBV7-9 to TRBJ1-6, with 7 bases matching TRBD1. Germline V CDR1 and CDR2: SEHNR, FQNEAQ (reference sequence). The ends lost 3 bases at V and 8 bases at J; junction bases unmatched: 1. CDR3 length: 13 amino acids. CDR3 DNA: TGTGCCAGCAGCTTTGGACAGGATTCACCCCTCCACTTT. Protein sequence: CASSFGQDSPLHF.

The J gene is TRBJ1-4, the V gene TRBV7-2; D is unresolved. Germline values: CDR1 SGHTA, CDR2 FQGNSA. CDR3 length: 13 residues. Trimming took 1 base from V and 8 from J, leaving 8 bases between them. The CDR3 spells CASSLEVREKLFF. CDR3 nucleotide sequence: TGTGCCAGCAGCTTAGAGGTCAGAGAAAAACTGTTTTTT.

The chain uses TRBV6-5 and TRBJ1-1; 7 bases align to TRBD1. The V segment lost 7 bases and the J segment 4 bases; nucleotides outside the gene matches: 9. CDR1 is MNHEY and CDR2 is SVGAGI in the germline V gene. This CDR3 contains 14 residues. CDR3 protein: CASTPPGTATEAFF. Here the CDR3 DNA reads TGTGCCAGCACCCCGCCGGGGACAGCCACTGAAGCTTTCTTT.

J is TRBJ1-6 and V is TRBV5-1; 7 bases fit TRBD1. Unmatched junction bases numbered 7, after V lost 5 bases and J lost 8 bases. CDR3 length: 14 residues. Germline V gene lookup returns CDR1 SGHRS and CDR2 YFSETQ. CDR3 sequence: CASREGAVDSPLHF. CDR3 nucleotides: TGCGCCAGCAGGGAGGGGGCGGTTGATTCACCCCTCCACTTT.

The chain employs TRBV23-1 and TRBJ2-2; the D gene is possibly TRBD1 (9 bases). TRBV23-1 is classed as an ORF, of uncertain function. Between the trimmed V and J ends, which lost 0 bases and 7 bases, there was a span of 18 bases. This CDR3 is built from 17 residues. CDR3 nucleotide sequence: TGCGCCAGCAGTCAATCGCCGGCGGGGGGACAGGGCGGGGAGCTGTTTTTT. This sequence encodes CASSQSPAGGQGGELFF.

This chain uses TRBV30 with TRBJ2-2; TRBD2 agrees at 13 bases. Germline CDR1 is GTSNPN and CDR2 is SVGIG (reference sequence). Trimming took 2 bases from V and 2 from J; bases not matched to a gene: 8. The CDR3 spans 18 residues. CDR3 in DNA: TGTGCCTGGAGTCCCTGGACTAGCGGGGGACCAAACACCGGGGAGCTGTTTTTT. Protein sequence: CAWSPWTSGGPNTGELFF.